Listed here is a single TCR beta chain. The data were taken from a study of blood T cell repertoires in COVID-19. In the study overall: Specimens from acute and convalescent COVID-19 originated in the United States, Italy and Spain. The analysed material was cDNA or gDNA that came from T cells, B-cell-depleted T cells, or PBMCs.

Per the original methods: Scientists estimated how many nucleated cells there were by amplifying reference gene primers. Here immunoSEQ multiplex PCR was the method, and the copy in TCRdb shows in-frame clones only, minus some. V and J calls and clone size come straight from that table; D and trimming were deduced from the DNA. The data contain 100,000 to 150,000 clones, about 83% of them singletons. This sequence originates from a human donor in a cohort sampled during active COVID-19. The specimen sequenced was peripheral blood.

CDR3 coding DNA: TGTGCCAGCAGTTTAAGGTCTAGCGGGAGCTCCTACAATGAGCAGTTCTTC. This translates into CASSLRSSGSSYNEQFF. J is TRBJ2-1 and V is TRBV27; the match to TRBD2 covers 10 bases. CDR1 is MNHEY, CDR2 SMNVEV, per germline (reference sequence). The ends lost 2 bases at V and 0 bases at J; junction bases unmatched: 4. This CDR3 has 17 residues.